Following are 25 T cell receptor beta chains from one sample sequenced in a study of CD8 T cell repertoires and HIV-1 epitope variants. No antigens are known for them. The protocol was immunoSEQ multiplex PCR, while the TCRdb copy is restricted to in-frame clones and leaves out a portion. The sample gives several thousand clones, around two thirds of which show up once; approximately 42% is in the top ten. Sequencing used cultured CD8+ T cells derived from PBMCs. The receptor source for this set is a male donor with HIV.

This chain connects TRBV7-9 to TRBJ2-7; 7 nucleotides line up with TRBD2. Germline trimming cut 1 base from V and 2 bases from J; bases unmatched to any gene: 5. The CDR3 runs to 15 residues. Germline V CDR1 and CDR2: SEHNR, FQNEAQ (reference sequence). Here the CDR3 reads CASSLVGGGAYEQYF. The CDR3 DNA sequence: TGTGCCAGCAGCTTAGTGGGCGGGGGTGCCTACGAGCAGTACTTC. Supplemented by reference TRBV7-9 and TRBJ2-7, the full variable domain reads DTGVSQNPRHKITKRGQNVTFRCDPISEHNRLYWYRQTLGQGPEFLTYFQNEAQLEKSRLLSDRFSAERPKGSFSTLEIQRTEQGDSAMYLCASSLVGGGAYEQYFGPGTRLTVT.

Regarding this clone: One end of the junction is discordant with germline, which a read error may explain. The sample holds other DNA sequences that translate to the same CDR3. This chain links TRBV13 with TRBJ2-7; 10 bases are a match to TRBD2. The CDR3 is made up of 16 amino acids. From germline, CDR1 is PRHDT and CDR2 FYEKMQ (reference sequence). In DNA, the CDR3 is TGTGCCAGCAGCGGATCCGGGACTAGCGTGGCCTATGAGCAGTACTTC. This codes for CASSGSGTSVAYEQYF.

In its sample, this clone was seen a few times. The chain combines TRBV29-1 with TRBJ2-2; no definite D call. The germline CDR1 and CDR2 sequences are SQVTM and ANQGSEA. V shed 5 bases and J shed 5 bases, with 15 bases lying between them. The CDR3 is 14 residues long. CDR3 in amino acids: CSVPYGSATGELFF. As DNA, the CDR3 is TGCAGCGTTCCGTATGGCAGTGCGACCGGGGAGCTGTTTTTT.

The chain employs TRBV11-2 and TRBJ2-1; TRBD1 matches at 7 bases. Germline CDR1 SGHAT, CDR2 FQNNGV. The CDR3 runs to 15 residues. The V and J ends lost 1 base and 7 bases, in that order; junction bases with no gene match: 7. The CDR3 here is CASSLVRGILNEQFF. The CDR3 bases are TGTGCCAGCAGCTTAGTCAGGGGGATTTTAAATGAGCAGTTCTTC.

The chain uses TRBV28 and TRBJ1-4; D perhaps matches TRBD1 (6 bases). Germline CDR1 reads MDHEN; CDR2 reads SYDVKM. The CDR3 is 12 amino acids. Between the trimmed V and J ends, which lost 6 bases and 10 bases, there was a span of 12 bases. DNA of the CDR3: TGTGCCAGCAGGGGGGAAGGGGGAAAACTGTTTTTT. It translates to CASRGEGGKLFF.

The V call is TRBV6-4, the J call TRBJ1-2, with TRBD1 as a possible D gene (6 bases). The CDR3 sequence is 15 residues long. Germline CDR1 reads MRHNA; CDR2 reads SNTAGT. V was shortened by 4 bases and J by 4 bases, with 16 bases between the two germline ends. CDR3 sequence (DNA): TGTGCCAGCAGTGTCGAGCCGGGACAAAGCTATGGCTACACCTTC. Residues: CASSVEPGQSYGYTF.

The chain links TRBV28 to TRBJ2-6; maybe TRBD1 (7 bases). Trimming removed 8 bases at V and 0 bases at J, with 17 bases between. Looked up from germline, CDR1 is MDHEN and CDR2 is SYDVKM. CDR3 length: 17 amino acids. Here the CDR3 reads CASHRRDSSSGANVLTF. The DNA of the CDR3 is TGTGCCAGCCATAGGCGGGACAGTAGCTCTGGGGCCAACGTCCTGACTTTC.

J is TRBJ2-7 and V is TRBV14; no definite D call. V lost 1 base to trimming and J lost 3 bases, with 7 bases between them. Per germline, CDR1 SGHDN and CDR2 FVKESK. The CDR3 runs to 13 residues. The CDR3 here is CASSQVVSYEQYF. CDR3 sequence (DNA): TGTGCCAGCAGCCAAGTGGTCAGCTACGAGCAGTACTTC. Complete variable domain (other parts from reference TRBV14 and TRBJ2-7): EAGVTQFPSHSVIEKGQTVTLRCDPISGHDNLYWYRRVMGKEIKFLLHFVKESKQDESGMPNNRFLAERTGGTYSTLKVQPAELEDSGVYFCASSQVVSYEQYFGPGTRLTVT.

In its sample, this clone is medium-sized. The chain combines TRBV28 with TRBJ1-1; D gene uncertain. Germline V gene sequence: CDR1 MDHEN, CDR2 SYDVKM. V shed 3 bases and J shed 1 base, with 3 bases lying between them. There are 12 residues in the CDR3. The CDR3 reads CASSFTNTEAFF. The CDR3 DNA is TGTGCCAGCAGTTTTACGAACACTGAAGCTTTCTTT.

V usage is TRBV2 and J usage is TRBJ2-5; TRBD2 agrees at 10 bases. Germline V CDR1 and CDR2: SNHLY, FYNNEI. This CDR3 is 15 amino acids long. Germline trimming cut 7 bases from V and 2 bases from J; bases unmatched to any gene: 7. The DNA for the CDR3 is TGTGCCAGCACCCAGCATAGCGGGGGGCAAGAGACCCAGTACTTC. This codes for CASTQHSGGQETQYF.

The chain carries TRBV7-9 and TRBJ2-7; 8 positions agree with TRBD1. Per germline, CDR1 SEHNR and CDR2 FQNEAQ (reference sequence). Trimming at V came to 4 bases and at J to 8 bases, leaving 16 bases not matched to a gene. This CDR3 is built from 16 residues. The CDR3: CASSYPQGQGLSKQYF. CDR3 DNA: TGTGCCAGCAGCTACCCCCAAGGACAGGGCTTGTCGAAGCAGTACTTC.

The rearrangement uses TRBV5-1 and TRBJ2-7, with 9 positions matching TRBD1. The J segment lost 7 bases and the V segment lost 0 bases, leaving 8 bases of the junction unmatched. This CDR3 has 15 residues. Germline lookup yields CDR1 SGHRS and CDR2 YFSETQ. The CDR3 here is CASSLVPGQGREQYF. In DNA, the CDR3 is TGCGCCAGCAGCTTGGTTCCGGGACAGGGTAGGGAGCAGTACTTC.

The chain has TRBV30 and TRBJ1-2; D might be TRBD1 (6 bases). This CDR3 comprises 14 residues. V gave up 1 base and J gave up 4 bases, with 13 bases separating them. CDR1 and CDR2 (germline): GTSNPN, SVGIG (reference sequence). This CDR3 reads CAWSATGALYGYTF. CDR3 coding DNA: TGTGCCTGGAGTGCGACAGGAGCCCTCTATGGCTACACCTTC.

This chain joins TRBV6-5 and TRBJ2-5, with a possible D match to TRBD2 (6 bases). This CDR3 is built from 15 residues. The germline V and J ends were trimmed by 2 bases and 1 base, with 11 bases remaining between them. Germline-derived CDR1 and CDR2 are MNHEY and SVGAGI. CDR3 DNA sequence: TGTGCCAGCAGTTACCTTTCCGGGAGCCAAGAGACCCAGTACTTC. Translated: CASSYLSGSQETQYF.

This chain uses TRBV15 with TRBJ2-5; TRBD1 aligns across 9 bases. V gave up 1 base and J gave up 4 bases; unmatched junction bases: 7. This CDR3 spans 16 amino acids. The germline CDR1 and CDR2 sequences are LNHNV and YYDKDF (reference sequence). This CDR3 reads CATSRGTDRGGETQYF. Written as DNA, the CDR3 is TGTGCCACCAGCAGAGGGACGGACAGGGGAGGAGAGACCCAGTACTTC.

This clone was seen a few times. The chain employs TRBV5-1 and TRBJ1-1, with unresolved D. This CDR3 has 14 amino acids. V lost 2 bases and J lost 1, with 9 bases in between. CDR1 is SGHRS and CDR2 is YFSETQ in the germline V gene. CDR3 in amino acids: CASSFGWENTEAFF. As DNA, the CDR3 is TGCGCCAGCAGCTTTGGGTGGGAGAACACTGAAGCTTTCTTT.

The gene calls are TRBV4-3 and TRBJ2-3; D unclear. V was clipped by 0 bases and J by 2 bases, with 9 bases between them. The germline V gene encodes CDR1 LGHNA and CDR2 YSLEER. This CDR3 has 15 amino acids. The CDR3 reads CASSQELGHTDTQYF. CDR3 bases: TGCGCCAGCAGCCAAGAACTTGGCCACACAGATACGCAGTATTTT.

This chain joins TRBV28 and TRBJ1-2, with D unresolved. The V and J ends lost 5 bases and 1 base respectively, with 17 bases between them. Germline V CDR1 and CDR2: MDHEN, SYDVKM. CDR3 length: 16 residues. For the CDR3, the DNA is TGTGCCAGCAGTCTGGACCCGATAGATTTTAACTATGGCTACACCTTC. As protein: CASSLDPIDFNYGYTF.

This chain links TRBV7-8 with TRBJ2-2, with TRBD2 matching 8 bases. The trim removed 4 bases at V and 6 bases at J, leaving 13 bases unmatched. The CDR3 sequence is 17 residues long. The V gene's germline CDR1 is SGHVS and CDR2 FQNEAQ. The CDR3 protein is CASSWTSLRKGAGELFF. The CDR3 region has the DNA TGTGCCAGCAGCTGGACTAGCCTCCGGAAGGGGGCCGGGGAGCTGTTTTTT.

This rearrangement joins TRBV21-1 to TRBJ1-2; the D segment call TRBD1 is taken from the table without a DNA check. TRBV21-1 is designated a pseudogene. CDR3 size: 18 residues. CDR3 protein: CASSPPKPGQVPNYGYTF. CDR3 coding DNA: TGTGCCAGCAGCCCCCCAAAGCCGGGACAGGTTCCTAACTATGGCTACACCTTC.

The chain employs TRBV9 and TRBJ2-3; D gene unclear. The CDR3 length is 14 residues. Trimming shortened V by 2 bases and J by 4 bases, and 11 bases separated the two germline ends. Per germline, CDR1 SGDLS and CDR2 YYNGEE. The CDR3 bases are TGTGCCAGCAGCGTCAGGCCTCTCCCAGATACGCAGTATTTT. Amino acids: CASSVRPLPDTQYF.

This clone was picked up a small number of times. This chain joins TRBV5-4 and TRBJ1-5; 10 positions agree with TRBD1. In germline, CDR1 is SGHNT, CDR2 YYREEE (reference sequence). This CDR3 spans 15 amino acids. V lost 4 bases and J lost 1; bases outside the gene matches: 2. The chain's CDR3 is CASSLDRGSNQPQHF. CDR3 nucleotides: TGTGCCAGCAGCCTGGACAGGGGGAGCAATCAGCCCCAGCATTTT.

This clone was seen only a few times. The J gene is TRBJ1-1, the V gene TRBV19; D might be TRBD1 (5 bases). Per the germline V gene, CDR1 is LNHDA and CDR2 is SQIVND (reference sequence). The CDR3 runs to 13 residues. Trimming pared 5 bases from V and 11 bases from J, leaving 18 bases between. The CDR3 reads CASSPLPREKAFF. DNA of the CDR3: TGTGCCAGTAGTCCCCTCCCCAGGGAGAAGGCTTTCTTT.

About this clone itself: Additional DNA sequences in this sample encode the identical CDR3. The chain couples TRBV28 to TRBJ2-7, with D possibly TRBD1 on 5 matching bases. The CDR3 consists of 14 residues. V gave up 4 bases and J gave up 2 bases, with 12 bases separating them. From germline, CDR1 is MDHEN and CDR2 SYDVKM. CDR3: CASSWIDSPYEQYF. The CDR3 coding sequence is TGTGCCAGCAGTTGGATAGACAGTCCCTACGAGCAGTACTTC.

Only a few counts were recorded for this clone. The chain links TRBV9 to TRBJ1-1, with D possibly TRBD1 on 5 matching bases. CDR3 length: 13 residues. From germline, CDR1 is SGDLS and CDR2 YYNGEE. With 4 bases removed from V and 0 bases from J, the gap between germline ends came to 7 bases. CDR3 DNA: TGTGCCAGCAGCCCACAGGTGAACACTGAAGCTTTCTTT. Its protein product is CASSPQVNTEAFF.